Below, one T cell receptor beta chain is given with its context. A Seattle source enrolled patients during active infection and followed them longitudinally. Profiling relied on immunoSEQ multiplex PCR, and the TCRdb table lists in-frame clones only, not all of them. The table lists 250,000 to 350,000 clones, more than 70% of them singletons. The sample originates from a study of blood T cell repertoires in COVID-19. The overall study: In each case, the material was cDNA or gDNA derived from T cells, B-cell-depleted T cells, or PBMCs.

The CDR3 covers 17 residues. V trimming: 1 base; J trimming: 3 bases; junction bases outside the gene matches: 11. From germline, CDR1 is KGHSH and CDR2 LQKENI. Sequencing used peripheral blood. The V call is TRBV18, the J call TRBJ2-7; 8 bases map to TRBD2. The receptor was derived from a woman aged 25-40 years with COVID-19, enrolled during active disease. CDR3 nucleotide sequence: TGTGCCAGCTCACCACTCCTGGAGCGGGAGCTTCTCTACGAGCAGTACTTC. Its protein is CASSPLLERELLYEQYF.